Each of the 10 T cell receptor beta chains below was sequenced from the same sample in a study of CD8 T cells in Susac syndrome. When the RNA was reverse transcribed, random hexamers were used with an input of about 0.45 to 1 ug. TCRdb fed the immunoSEQ multiplex PCR reads into MiXCR, producing one record per CDR3 protein. The repertoire includes around 200,000 distinct CDR3 sequences, around 95% of them detected once, and 0.098% sits in the top ten. Input material: CD4+ T cells from PBMCs. The receptors stem from a human donor with Susac syndrome.

V is TRBV5-6 and J is TRBJ1-1; 7 bases map to TRBD1. The CDR3 spans 16 residues. J gave up 1 base and V 2 bases, and 8 bases lay outside the gene matches. CDR1 is SGHDT, CDR2 YYEEEE, per germline. The CDR3 region is CASSFRQGRSNTEAFF. The CDR3 coding sequence is TGTGCCAGCAGCTTCCGACAGGGTCGATCGAACACTGAAGCTTTCTTT.

The gene calls are TRBV6-2 or TRBV6-3 and TRBJ1-1; TRBD1 matches 9 bases. V dropped 5 bases and J dropped 6; count of bases not matched to a gene: 13. Germline lookup yields CDR1 MNHEY and CDR2 SVGEGT. The CDR3 spans 16 residues. Here the CDR3 DNA reads TGTGCCAGCAGTGTGGCCGGGACAGGGATTGTCGCTGAAGCTTTCTTT. It translates to CASSVAGTGIVAEAFF.

The CDR3 DNA follows: TGTGCCAGCAGCGTTCGGGGGGAGTTTAGGAATGAGCAGTTCTTC. Translation: CASSVRGEFRNEQFF. This chain links TRBV9 with TRBJ2-1, with 7 bases aligning to TRBD2. The V gene end was trimmed by 2 bases and the J gene end by 7 bases; junction bases not matched to a gene: 9. The CDR3 loop spans 15 amino acids. Germline loops: CDR1 SGDLS, CDR2 YYNGEE.

This clonotype appeared a single time. The V and J genes are TRBV14 and TRBJ1-3; TRBD1 might be the D (6 bases). V was shortened by 1 base and J by 2 bases, with 9 bases between the two germline ends. Germline loops: CDR1 SGHDN, CDR2 FVKESK. The CDR3 is made up of 15 amino acids. CDR3 region: CASSQVRTAGNTIYF. The CDR3 DNA is TGTGCCAGCAGCCAAGTCCGGACAGCTGGAAACACCATATATTTT.

The V call is TRBV14, the J call TRBJ1-6; D is possibly TRBD1 (6 bases). The V end was cut by 4 bases, the J end by 7 bases, with 11 bases between. The germline CDR1 and CDR2 sequences are SGHDN and FVKESK. The CDR3 is made up of 14 amino acids. The CDR3 loop is CASSLRGMNSPLHF. CDR3 nucleotide sequence: TGTGCCAGCAGCCTGAGGGGGATGAATTCACCCCTCCACTTT.

As to this clonotype: Germline is not matched at one junction end, which may reflect a read error. The chain uses TRBV20-1 and TRBJ1-5, with a weak D call TRBD1 (6 bases). The CDR3 is made up of 12 amino acids. Germline-derived CDR1 and CDR2 are DFQATT and SNEGSKA (reference sequence). This chain's CDR3 is CSAMDSNHPQHF. Here the CDR3 DNA reads TGCAGTGCCATGGACAGCAATCATCCCCAGCATTTT.

V and J are TRBV7-2 and TRBJ1-5; unclear D gene. Germline CDR1 is SGHTA and CDR2 is FQGNSA. V was shortened by 5 bases and J by 7 bases, with 15 bases between the two germline ends. The CDR3 totals 14 residues. CDR3 protein: CASSPVGVGQPQHF. Written as DNA, the CDR3 is TGTGCCAGCAGCCCAGTCGGGGTGGGGCAGCCCCAGCATTTT.

The rearrangement joins TRBV20-1 to TRBJ2-1; TRBD2 might be the D (6 bases). From germline, CDR1 is DFQATT and CDR2 SNEGSKA (reference sequence). The V gene lost 2 bases and the J gene lost 12 bases, with 14 bases spanning the gap. This CDR3 region has 12 residues. For the CDR3, the DNA is TGCAGTGCTAGACGCGGGGCGGGTGGGCAGTTCTTC. This gives the protein CSARRGAGGQFF.

The chain links TRBV4-3 to TRBJ2-1; D is unclear. Germline V gene lookup returns CDR1 LGHNA and CDR2 YSLEER. Trimming removed 4 bases at V and 7 bases at J, with 17 bases between. The CDR3 runs 15 residues. CDR3 residues: CASSPADRVWNEQFF. The DNA of the CDR3 is TGCGCCAGCAGCCCTGCGGATAGGGTCTGGAATGAGCAGTTCTTC.

This clonotype is a singleton in its sample. The chain uses TRBV12-5 and TRBJ1-1; maybe TRBD1 (6 bases). The CDR3 has 16 residues. V lost 2 bases and J lost 0, with 13 bases in between. Germline CDR1 is LGHNT and CDR2 is FRNRAP. CDR3 residues: CASGLPPGALNTEAFF. The CDR3 DNA follows: TGTGCTAGTGGTTTGCCTCCGGGGGCCCTGAACACTGAAGCTTTCTTT.